The 12 T cell receptor beta chains in this list originate from one sample, sequenced in a study of blood T cell repertoires in COVID-19. Libraries were prepared by immunoSEQ multiplex PCR; TCRdb keeps only in-frame clonotypes and omits some of them. Of around 60,000 clones in the sample, 74% were seen once. The sequencing input was peripheral blood. The receptors were gathered from a woman of 80 years or more with acute or convalescent COVID-19.

This clone was seen just once. J is TRBJ1-1 and V is TRBV5-1; a weak D match, TRBD1 (5 bases). The CDR3 extends over 14 amino acids. Germline V gene sequence: CDR1 SGHRS, CDR2 YFSETQ. V gave up 0 bases and J gave up 6 bases, with 12 bases separating them. The CDR3: CASSLGIQEPEAFF. DNA of the CDR3: TGCGCCAGCAGCTTGGGGATACAGGAACCTGAAGCTTTCTTT.

This clone has only one observation. V and J are TRBV25-1 and TRBJ1-5, with 8 bases that match TRBD1. V dropped 4 bases and J dropped 7; count of bases not matched to a gene: 9. The CDR3 has 15 residues. Looked up from germline, CDR1 is MGHDK and CDR2 is SYGVNS. The CDR3 DNA is TGTGCCAGCAGTGCCGGGACAGGCGCCGGGCAGCCCCAGCATTTT. As protein: CASSAGTGAGQPQHF. The variable domain in full, with the rest retrieved from reference TRBV25-1 and TRBJ1-5, is EADIYQTPRYLVIGTGKKITLECSQTMGHDKMYWYQQDPGMELHLIHYSYGVNSTEKGDLSSESTVSRIRTEHFPLTLESARPSHTSQYLCASSAGTGAGQPQHFGDGTRLSIL.

This chain links TRBV10-3 with TRBJ1-2, with D possibly being TRBD1 (5 bases). This CDR3 has 14 amino acids. V shed 7 bases and J shed 8 bases, with 20 bases lying between them. Per the germline V gene, CDR1 is ENHRY and CDR2 is SYGVKD. The CDR3 DNA sequence: TGTGCCATCACCCAAGGAGGGGCACTCGGCGGCTACACCTTC. Encoded protein: CAITQGGALGGYTF.

The gene calls are TRBV27 and TRBJ2-1; D might be TRBD1 (5 bases). V dropped 5 bases and J dropped 0 bases, with 11 bases sitting between them. In germline, CDR1 is MNHEY, CDR2 SMNVEV (reference sequence). CDR3 length: 15 residues. This chain's CDR3 is CASSARTLSYNEQFF. CDR3 nucleotides: TGTGCCAGCAGTGCGAGGACACTCTCCTACAATGAGCAGTTCTTC.

The rearrangement links TRBV4-2 to TRBJ2-7, with 7 positions matching TRBD2. Germline loops: CDR1 LGHNA, CDR2 YNFKEQ. This CDR3 contains 15 residues. V dropped 0 bases and J dropped 2; count of bases not matched to a gene: 4. The CDR3, as DNA: TGTGCCAGCAGCCAAGAAAAGCGGGGAACCTACGAGCAGTACTTC. Amino acids: CASSQEKRGTYEQYF.

This sequence joins TRBV11-3 and TRBJ2-1; 8 bases are a match to TRBD2. Germline V gene data show CDR1 as SGHNT and CDR2 as YENEEA. There are 17 residues in the CDR3. V lost 0 bases to trimming and J lost 4 bases; unmatched junction nucleotides: 8. CDR3 nucleotides: TGTGCCAGCAGCTTAGAGGGTAGGGTAGCGGGATACAATGAGCAGTTCTTC. Protein: CASSLEGRVAGYNEQFF.

The sample holds a few counts of this clone. The V and J genes are TRBV4-3 and TRBJ2-1; 8 nucleotides line up with TRBD2. J lost 3 bases, V lost 2 bases, and 9 bases had no gene match. The CDR3 spans 17 residues. Germline V CDR1 and CDR2: LGHNA, YSLEER. The CDR3: CASSQFFRTSNYNEQFF. DNA for the CDR3: TGCGCCAGCAGCCAATTTTTTCGGACTAGCAACTACAATGAGCAGTTCTTC.

A word on this clone: A much bigger clone sits one base away, suggesting this may be a read error. The CDR3 here is CASSPNTDTQYF. The CDR3 DNA reads as TGTGCCAGCAGCCCAAACACAGATACGCAGTATTTT. The J gene is TRBJ2-3, the V gene TRBV11-3; the D is unclear. The CDR3 has 12 amino acids. V was trimmed by 5 bases and J by 2 bases, leaving 5 bases between them. Germline V gene sequence: CDR1 SGHNT, CDR2 YENEEA.

CDR3 residues: CASSLAQDAGEAFF. Here the CDR3 DNA reads TGTGCCAGCAGCTTAGCGCAGGACGCAGGGGAAGCTTTCTTT. V and J are TRBV7-2 and TRBJ1-1, with a possible D match to TRBD1 (5 bases). The CDR3 has 14 residues. V dropped 0 bases and J dropped 8 bases, with 13 bases sitting between them. Germline-derived CDR1 and CDR2 are SGHTA and FQGNSA.

The chain has TRBV18 and TRBJ1-6, with 11 nucleotides matching TRBD1. CDR1 and CDR2 (germline): KGHSH, LQKENI. The V and J ends lost 3 bases and 9 bases, in that order; junction bases with no gene match: 7. The CDR3 runs 16 residues. The CDR3: CASSPRTGGASSPLHF. The CDR3 region has the DNA TGTGCCAGCTCACCTCGGACAGGGGGCGCGTCTTCACCCCTCCACTTT.

The rearrangement links TRBV4-1 to TRBJ2-2, with 12 bases fitting TRBD2. CDR3 length equals 18 residues. In germline, CDR1 is MGHRA, CDR2 YSYEKL. Losses at the gene ends were 4 bases for V and 3 bases for J; bases not matched to a gene: 9. CDR3 DNA sequence: TGCGCCAGCAGCCTTTTTACTAGCGGGAGGTATTACACCGGGGAGCTGTTTTTT. Its protein is CASSLFTSGRYYTGELFF.

This sequence joins TRBV29-1 and TRBJ2-2; 10 bases map to TRBD1. Germline assignment: CDR1 SQVTM and CDR2 ANQGSEA. V shed 6 bases and J 7 bases; nucleotides not matched to a gene: 8. The CDR3 sequence is 14 residues long. Written as DNA, the CDR3 is TGCAGCGTCGGACAGGGGGGTCGCGGCGGGGAGCTGTTTTTT. Translation: CSVGQGGRGGELFF.